This TCR beta chain was recorded in a study of a mutant IDH1 vaccine in newly diagnosed glioma. Overall study context: Onset of vaccination occurred 4-6 weeks following radiotherapy alone, or with temozolomide cycles. Receipt of radiotherapy, temozolomide, or both preceded the study, and most received both. General observations from the study: Vaccine-induced responses were seen in 93.3% of patients, spanning several MHC alleles.

About this clone itself: Its antigen is still unknown.

The assay was immunoSEQ multiplex PCR, and TCRdb's table has in-frame clones only and misses some. The table lists around 40,000 clones, about four fifths of them singletons, with 2% to 2.5% in the top ten. The time point here: week 11, during vaccination. Each vaccine dose was 300 ug of mutant IDH1 20-mer peptide, with topical imiquimod. The study enrolled donors with new WHO grade 3 or 4 IDH1-mutant, ATRX-lost astrocytomas. V lost 6 bases and J lost 2, with 14 bases in between. CDR3 size: 15 residues. Germline CDR1 is SNHLY and CDR2 is FYNNEI. The source of this sequence is a man aged 35 to 55 with glioma. The rearrangement uses TRBV2 and TRBJ1-5, with D perhaps matching TRBD1 (6 bases). This sample comprised PBMCs, obtained from a glioma patient whose treatment included an IDH1 peptide vaccine. The CDR3, as DNA: TGTGCCAGCAGCCCGGGGGGGGCAGGCAATCAGCCCCAGCATTTT. Residues: CASSPGGAGNQPQHF.